These T cell receptor beta chains were read from a single sample in a study of beta chain features in type 1 diabetes. TCRdb's table, derived via immunoSEQ multiplex PCR, lists solely in-frame clones and lacks some. This table has under 350,000 clones, about 13% appearing once. Sequenced sample: naive CD4+ T cells from blood. These receptors originate from a young man with type 1 diabetes. Both conserved end residues are part of each CDR3. A D gene is named only where the DNA matches it firmly. The listing skips clone size in some rows; elsewhere it reads once, few, many or a size class.

TRBJ2-1 TRBV9 . TRBD2 CASSASGRLGNEQFF
TRBJ2-1 TRBV7-2 . TRBD1 CASSRQSGQLNEQFF
TRBJ2-1 TRBV7-3 . . CASSGGQGYNEQFF
TRBJ1-3 TRBV4-3 few . CASGQDASSGNTIYF
TRBJ2-7 TRBV15 few . CATSRDIAYEQYF
TRBJ1-5 TRBV30 . . CAWSSSDQPQHF
TRBJ2-5 TRBV18 few TRBD2 CASSPRTSGKETQYF
TRBJ2-1 TRBV6-4 few . CANSRGFYNEQFF
TRBJ2-5 TRBV19 . . CASSGGLRFQETQYF
TRBJ2-3 TRBV7-2 few TRBD2 CASSSLAGVTDTQYF
TRBJ2-2 TRBV5-4 once TRBD1 CASSLGQGNTGELFF
TRBJ1-1 TRBV20-1 few . CSVWRATEAFF
TRBJ1-5 TRBV5-1 . TRBD1 CASTPTGGVNQPQHF
TRBJ2-1 TRBV7-9 few . CASRDRDSYNEQFF
TRBJ2-1 TRBV5-1 . . CASSAAGRTYNEQFF
TRBJ2-2 TRBV19 few TRBD1 CASSTDRGPGELFF
TRBJ2-7 TRBV5-1 few TRBD2 CASSLRLAGATGEQYF
TRBJ2-7 TRBV5-1 . . CASSLGPETGSYEQYF
TRBJ1-2 TRBV9 few TRBD1 CASSRSSPSTGDGYTF
TRBJ2-7 TRBV5-1 . . CASSLVQEPTYEQYF
TRBJ2-7 TRBV7-8 . TRBD1 CASSRGQTYEQYF
TRBJ2-5 TRBV9 . . CASSSQETQYF
TRBJ2-5 TRBV7-9 . TRBD1 CASSLKFMTGRETQYF
TRBJ1-2 TRBV7-3 few . CASSLREGYTF
TRBJ2-7 TRBV30 few TRBD1 CAWSATGVEQYF
TRBJ1-5 TRBV4-2 few . CASSQEYSNQPQHF
TRBJ1-1 TRBV4-2 . TRBD1 CASSQGTGANTEAFF
TRBJ1-1 TRBV30 few . CAWSQQGKAFF
TRBJ2-7 TRBV30 . TRBD2 CAWRLAGGSEQYF
TRBJ2-7 TRBV28 . TRBD1 CASNNPLGQGSYEQYF
. TRBV4-3 few TRBD1 CASSLGAKGQGSYEQYF
TRBJ2-5 TRBV29-1 few TRBD2 CSVGVSGRKSQETQYF
TRBJ2-1 TRBV25-1 few TRBD1 CASSEGTGSYNEQFF
TRBJ1-1 TRBV11-1 . . CASGLAGMNTEAFF
TRBJ2-2 TRBV9 few . CASSVANADRKNTGELFF
TRBJ2-1 TRBV6-1 few TRBD2 CASSELTSGRYEQFF
TRBJ2-7 TRBV18 few TRBD1 CASSGRTGDEQYF
TRBJ2-1 TRBV10-3 few TRBD2 CAISYSGTSSYNEQFF
TRBJ2-3 TRBV6-4 . TRBD2 CASSSGSGADTQYF
TRBJ2-1 TRBV15 . . CATSIFYYNEQFF
TRBJ2-2 TRBV5-1 few TRBD2 CASSSTSGTNTGELFF
TRBJ2-7 TRBV18 few . CASSLRQDEQYF
TRBJ2-2 TRBV5-8 . TRBD2 CASSRRGLTNTGELFF
TRBJ2-3 TRBV5-6 few . CASSSRTDTQYF
TRBJ2-7 TRBV18 few . CASSPSGGSEQYF
TRBJ1-3 TRBV29-1 . . CSVVQRYRNTIYF
TRBJ1-2 TRBV6-4 . . CASSESLSGGYTF
TRBJ2-7 TRBV5-1 few . CASSPSARGTYEQYF
TRBJ1-1 TRBV30 . TRBD1 CASDRVNTEAFF
TRBJ2-7 TRBV5-1 few . CASSLVGTGDEQYF
TRBJ2-3 TRBV4-3 . TRBD2 CASSQGSSGRASTDTQYF
TRBJ1-2 TRBV7-3 . TRBD1 CASSLETGERYTF